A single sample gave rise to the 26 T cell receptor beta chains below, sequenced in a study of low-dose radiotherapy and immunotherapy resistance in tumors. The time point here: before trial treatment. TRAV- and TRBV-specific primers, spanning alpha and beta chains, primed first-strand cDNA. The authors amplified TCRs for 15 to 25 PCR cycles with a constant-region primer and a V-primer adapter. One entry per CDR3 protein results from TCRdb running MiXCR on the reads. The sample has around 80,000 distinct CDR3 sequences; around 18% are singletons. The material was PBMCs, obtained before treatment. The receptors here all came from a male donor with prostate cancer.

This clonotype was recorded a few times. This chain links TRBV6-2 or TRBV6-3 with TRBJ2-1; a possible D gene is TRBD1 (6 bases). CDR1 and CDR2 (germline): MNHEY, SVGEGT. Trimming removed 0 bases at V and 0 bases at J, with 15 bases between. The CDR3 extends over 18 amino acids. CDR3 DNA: TGTGCCAGCAGTTACTCGGGGACAAAACTTAGCTCCTACAATGAGCAGTTCTTC. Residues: CASSYSGTKLSSYNEQFF.

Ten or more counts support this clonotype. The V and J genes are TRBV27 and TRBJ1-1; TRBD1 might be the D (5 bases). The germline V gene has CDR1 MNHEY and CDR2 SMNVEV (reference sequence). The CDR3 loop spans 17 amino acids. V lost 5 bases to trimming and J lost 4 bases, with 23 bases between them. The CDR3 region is CASSPRVSGANPTEAFF. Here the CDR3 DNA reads TGTGCCAGCAGTCCCCGTGTGTCCGGGGCGAACCCCACTGAAGCTTTCTTT.

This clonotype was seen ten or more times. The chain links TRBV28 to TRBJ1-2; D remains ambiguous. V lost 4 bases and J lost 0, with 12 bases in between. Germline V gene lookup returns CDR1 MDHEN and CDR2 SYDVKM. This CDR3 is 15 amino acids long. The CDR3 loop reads CASSSTDQANYGYTF. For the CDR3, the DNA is TGTGCCAGCAGTTCGACGGACCAAGCTAACTATGGCTACACCTTC.

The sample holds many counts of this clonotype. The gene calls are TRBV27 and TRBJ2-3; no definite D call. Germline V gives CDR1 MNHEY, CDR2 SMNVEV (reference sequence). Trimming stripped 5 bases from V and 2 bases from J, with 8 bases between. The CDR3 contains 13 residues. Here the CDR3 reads CASSLIHTDTQYF. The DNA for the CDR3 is TGTGCCAGCAGTCTGATCCACACAGATACGCAGTATTTT.

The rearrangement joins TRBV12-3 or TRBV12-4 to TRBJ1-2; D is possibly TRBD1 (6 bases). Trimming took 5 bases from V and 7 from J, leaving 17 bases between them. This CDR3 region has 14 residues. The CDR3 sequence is CASSLTGPRGGYTF. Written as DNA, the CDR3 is TGTGCCAGCAGTCTTACAGGGCCAAGAGGTGGCTACACCTTC.

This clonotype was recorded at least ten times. This chain's CDR3 is CASSLASGSATGELFF. CDR3 nucleotides: TGCGCCAGCAGCTTGGCTAGCGGTTCGGCCACCGGGGAGCTGTTTTTT. This chain uses TRBV5-1 with TRBJ2-2; 7 bases align to TRBD2. J was trimmed by 4 bases and V by 0 bases; bases with no gene match: 6. The CDR3 runs 16 residues. Per the germline V gene, CDR1 is SGHRS and CDR2 is YFSETQ.

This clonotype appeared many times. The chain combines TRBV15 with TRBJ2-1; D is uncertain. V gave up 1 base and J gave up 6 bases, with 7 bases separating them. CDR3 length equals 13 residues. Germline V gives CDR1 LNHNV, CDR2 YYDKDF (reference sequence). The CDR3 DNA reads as TGTGCCACCAGCAGAGTTGGGGTCAATGAGCAGTTCTTC. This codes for CATSRVGVNEQFF.

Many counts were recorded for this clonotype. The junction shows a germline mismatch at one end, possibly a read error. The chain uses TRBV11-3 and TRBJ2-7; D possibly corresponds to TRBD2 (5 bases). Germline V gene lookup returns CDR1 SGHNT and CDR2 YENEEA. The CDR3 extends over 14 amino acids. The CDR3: CASSLDAGVNEQYF. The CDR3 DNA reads TGTGCCAGCAGCCTAGACGCCGGGGTAAACGAGCAGTACTTC.

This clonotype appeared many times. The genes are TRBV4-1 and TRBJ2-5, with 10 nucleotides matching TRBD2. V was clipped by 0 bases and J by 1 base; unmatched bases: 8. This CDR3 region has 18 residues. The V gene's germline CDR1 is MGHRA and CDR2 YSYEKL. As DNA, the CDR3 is TGCGCCAGCAGCCAAGATGGTTATAGCGGGGGGTCCCAAGAGACCCAGTACTTC. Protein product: CASSQDGYSGGSQETQYF.

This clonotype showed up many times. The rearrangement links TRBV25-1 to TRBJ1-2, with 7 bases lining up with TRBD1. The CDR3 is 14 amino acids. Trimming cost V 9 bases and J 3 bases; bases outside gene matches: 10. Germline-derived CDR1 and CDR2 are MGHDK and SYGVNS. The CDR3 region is CASQGQANHYGYTF. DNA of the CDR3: TGTGCCAGTCAAGGACAGGCTAATCACTATGGCTACACCTTC.

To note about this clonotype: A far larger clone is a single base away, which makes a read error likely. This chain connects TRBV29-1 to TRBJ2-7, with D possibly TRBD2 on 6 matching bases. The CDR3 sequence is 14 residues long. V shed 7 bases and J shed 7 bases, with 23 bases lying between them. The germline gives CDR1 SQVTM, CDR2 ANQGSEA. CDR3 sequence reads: CSAGGLPPYNEQYF. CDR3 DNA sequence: TGCAGCGCTGGGGGACTCCCTCCCTACAATGAGCAGTACTTC.

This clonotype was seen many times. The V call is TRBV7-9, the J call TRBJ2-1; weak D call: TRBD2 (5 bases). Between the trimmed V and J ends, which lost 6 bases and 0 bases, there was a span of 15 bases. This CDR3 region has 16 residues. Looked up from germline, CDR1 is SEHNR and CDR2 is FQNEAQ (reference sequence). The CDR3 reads CASRKHGESSYNEQFF. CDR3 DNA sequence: TGTGCCAGCAGGAAACACGGGGAAAGCTCCTACAATGAGCAGTTCTTC.

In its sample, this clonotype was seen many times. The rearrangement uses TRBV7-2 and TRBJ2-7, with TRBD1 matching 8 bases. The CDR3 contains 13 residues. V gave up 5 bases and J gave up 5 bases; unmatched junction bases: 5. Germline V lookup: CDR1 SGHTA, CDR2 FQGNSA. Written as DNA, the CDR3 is TGTGCCAGCAGCCGAAAGGACAGGGACGAGCAGTACTTC. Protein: CASSRKDRDEQYF. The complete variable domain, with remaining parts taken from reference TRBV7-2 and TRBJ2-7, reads GAGVSQSPSNKVTEKGKDVELRCDPISGHTALYWYRQSLGQGLEFLIYFQGNSAPDKSGLPSDRFSAERTGGSVSTLTIQRTQQEDSAVYLCASSRKDRDEQYFGPGTRLTVT.

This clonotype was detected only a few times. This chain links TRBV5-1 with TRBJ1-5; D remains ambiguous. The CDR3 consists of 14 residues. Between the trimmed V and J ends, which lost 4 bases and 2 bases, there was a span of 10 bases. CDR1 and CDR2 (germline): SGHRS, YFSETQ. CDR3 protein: CASSEGVGNQPQHF. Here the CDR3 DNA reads TGCGCCAGCAGCGAGGGTGTGGGCAATCAGCCCCAGCATTTT.

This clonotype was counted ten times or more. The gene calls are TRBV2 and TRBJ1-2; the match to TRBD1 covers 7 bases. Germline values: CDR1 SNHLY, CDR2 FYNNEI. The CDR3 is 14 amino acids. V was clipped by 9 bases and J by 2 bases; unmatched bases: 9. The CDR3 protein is CARKGAGENYGYTF. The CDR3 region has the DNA TGTGCCAGGAAGGGGGCAGGAGAGAACTATGGCTACACCTTC.

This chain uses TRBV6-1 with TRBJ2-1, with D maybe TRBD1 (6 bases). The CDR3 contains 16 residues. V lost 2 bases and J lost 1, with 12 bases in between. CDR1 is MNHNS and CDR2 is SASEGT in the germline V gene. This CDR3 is CASSESGQGSYNEQFF. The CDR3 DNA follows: TGTGCCAGCAGTGAATCCGGGCAGGGGTCCTACAATGAGCAGTTCTTC.

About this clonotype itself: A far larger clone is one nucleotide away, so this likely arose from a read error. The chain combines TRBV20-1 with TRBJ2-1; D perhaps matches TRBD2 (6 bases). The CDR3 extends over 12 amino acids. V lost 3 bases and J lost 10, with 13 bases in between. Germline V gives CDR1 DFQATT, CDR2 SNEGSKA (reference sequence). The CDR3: CSARGPAGEQFF. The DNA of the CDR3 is TGCAGTGCTAGGGGGCCTGCGGGGGAGCAGTTCTTC.

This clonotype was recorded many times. The CDR3 region is CASSLAPRTLGPTEAFF. In DNA form, the CDR3 reads TGTGCCAGCAGCTTAGCTCCCAGGACCCTAGGGCCCACTGAAGCTTTCTTT. The rearrangement joins TRBV7-2 to TRBJ1-1; D unclear. The CDR3 length is 17 residues. Trimming removed 0 bases from V and 4 bases from J, with 18 bases in between. Germline CDR1 and CDR2: SGHTA and FQGNSA.

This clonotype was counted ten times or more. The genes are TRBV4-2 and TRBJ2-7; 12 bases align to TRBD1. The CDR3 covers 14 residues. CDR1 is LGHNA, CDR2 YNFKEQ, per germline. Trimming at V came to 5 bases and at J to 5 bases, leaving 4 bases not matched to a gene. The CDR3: CASSLGQGAHEQYF. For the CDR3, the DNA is TGTGCCAGCAGCTTGGGACAGGGGGCCCACGAGCAGTACTTC.

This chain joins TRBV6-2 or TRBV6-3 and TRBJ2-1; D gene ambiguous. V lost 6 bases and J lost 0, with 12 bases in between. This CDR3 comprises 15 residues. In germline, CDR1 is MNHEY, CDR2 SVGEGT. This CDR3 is CASSFDLDSYNEQFF. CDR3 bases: TGTGCCAGCAGCTTCGACTTAGACTCCTACAATGAGCAGTTCTTC.

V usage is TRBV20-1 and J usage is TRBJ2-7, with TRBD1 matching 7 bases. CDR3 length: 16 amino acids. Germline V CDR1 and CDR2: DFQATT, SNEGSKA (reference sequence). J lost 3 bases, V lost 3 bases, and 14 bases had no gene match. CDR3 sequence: CSASGLVPGQHYEQYF. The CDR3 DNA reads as TGCAGTGCTAGTGGTTTGGTACCGGGACAGCACTACGAGCAGTACTTC.

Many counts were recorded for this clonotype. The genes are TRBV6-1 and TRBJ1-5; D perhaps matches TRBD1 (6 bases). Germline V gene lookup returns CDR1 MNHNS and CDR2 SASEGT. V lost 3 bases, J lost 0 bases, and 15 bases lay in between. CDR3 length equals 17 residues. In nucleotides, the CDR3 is TGTGCCAGCAGTGATGACAGGTGGGGATATAGCAATCAGCCCCAGCATTTT. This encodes CASSDDRWGYSNQPQHF.

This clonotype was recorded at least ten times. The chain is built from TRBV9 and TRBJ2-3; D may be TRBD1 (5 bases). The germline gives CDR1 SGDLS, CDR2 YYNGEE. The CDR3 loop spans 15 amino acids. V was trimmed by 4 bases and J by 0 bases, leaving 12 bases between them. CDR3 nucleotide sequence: TGTGCCAGCAGCCGTGGGGCAACTAGCACAGATACGCAGTATTTT. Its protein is CASSRGATSTDTQYF.

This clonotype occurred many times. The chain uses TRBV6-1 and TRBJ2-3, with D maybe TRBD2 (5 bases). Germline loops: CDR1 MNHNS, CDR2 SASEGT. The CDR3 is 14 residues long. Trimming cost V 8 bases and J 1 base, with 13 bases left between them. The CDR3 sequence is CASERGRGTDTQYF. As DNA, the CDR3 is TGTGCCAGCGAACGGGGAAGGGGCACAGATACGCAGTATTTT.

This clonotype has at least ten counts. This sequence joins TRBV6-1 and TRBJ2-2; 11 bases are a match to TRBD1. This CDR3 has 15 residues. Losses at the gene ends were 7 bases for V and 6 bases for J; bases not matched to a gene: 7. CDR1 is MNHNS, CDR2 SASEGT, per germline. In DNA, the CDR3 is TGTGCCAGCACCGGGGGGACAGGGGGAGCCGGGGAGCTGTTTTTT. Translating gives CASTGGTGGAGELFF.

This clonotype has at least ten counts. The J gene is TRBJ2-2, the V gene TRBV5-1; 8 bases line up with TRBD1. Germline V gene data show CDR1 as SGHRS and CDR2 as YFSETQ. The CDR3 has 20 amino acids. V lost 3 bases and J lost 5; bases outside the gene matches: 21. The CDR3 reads CASSSHRDRRATVETGELFF. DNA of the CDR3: TGCGCCAGCAGCTCCCACCGGGACAGGAGGGCCACGGTTGAGACCGGGGAGCTGTTTTTT. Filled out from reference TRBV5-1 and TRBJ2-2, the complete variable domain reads KAGVTQTPRYLIKTRGQQVTLSCSPISGHRSVSWYQQTPGQGLQFLFEYFSETQRNKGNFPGRFSGRQFSNSRSEMNVSTLELGDSALYLCASSSHRDRRATVETGELFFGEGSRLTVL.